A selection of T cell receptor beta chains follows, all from one sample in a study of blood T cell repertoires in COVID-19. The data were produced by immunoSEQ multiplex PCR, yet TCRdb's version contains in-frame clones alone and is incomplete. The sample contains approximately 78,000 clones, over 80% of which appear only once. The sequenced sample was peripheral blood. The receptors here all came from a woman of 80 years or more with acute or convalescent COVID-19. Both conserved end residues are part of each CDR3. A D gene is named only where the DNA matches it firmly. A clone size is listed for some rows: how often the clone was seen (once, few, many), or a class if it is expanded.

>TRBJ2-7|TRBD2|TRBV2|.
CASSLRLAGGPKNF
TGTGCCAGCAGTTTAAGACTAGCGGGGGGGCCGAAGAACTTC
>TRBJ2-2|TRBD2|TRBV4-2|.
CASSYNGLAGGHDTGELFF
TGTGCCAGCAGCTATAACGGACTAGCGGGAGGTCACGACACCGGGGAGCTGTTTTTT
>TRBJ1-1|.|TRBV7-9|few
CASSSFQGSTEAFF
TGTGCCAGCAGTTCGTTCCAGGGGAGCACTGAAGCTTTCTTT
>TRBJ2-7|TRBD2|TRBV5-1|.
CASTGSGGAYEQYF
TGCGCCAGCACCGGTAGCGGGGGGGCCTACGAGCAGTACTTC
>TRBJ2-5|.|TRBV10-1|few
CASSAGFQETQYF
TGCGCCAGCAGTGCCGGGTTCCAAGAGACCCAGTACTTC
>TRBJ1-2|.|TRBV19|once
CASSETPRYGYTF
TGTGCCAGTAGTGAGACACCTCGCTATGGCTACACCTTC
>TRBJ2-5|.|TRBV11-1|.
CASSTAQETQYF
TGTGCCAGCAGCACAGCACAAGAGACCCAGTACTTC
>TRBJ1-3|.|TRBV5-5|.
CASSVASGWSRNTIYF
TGTGCCAGCAGCGTCGCATCAGGGTGGTCTAGAAACACCATATATTTT
>TRBJ2-3|TRBD1|TRBV4-2|.
CASSQGGPGQVADTQYF
TGTGCCAGCAGCCAAGGGGGCCCGGGACAGGTGGCAGATACGCAGTATTTT
>TRBJ2-3|.|TRBV29-1|.
CSVVVLSTDTQYF
TGCAGCGTTGTTGTCCTGAGTACAGATACGCAGTATTTT
>TRBJ2-7|.|TRBV30|.
CAWSVLGGGTAYEQYF
TGTGCCTGGAGTGTACTCGGCGGGGGCACCGCCTACGAGCAGTACTTC
>TRBJ2-1|.|TRBV9|.
CASSAQTGYQGQFF
TGTGCCAGCAGCGCCCAAACCGGGTACCAGGGGCAGTTCTTC
>TRBJ2-2|.|TRBV24-1|.
CATSDPRGNGELFF
TGTGCCACCAGTGATCCCAGGGGTAACGGGGAGCTGTTTTTT
>TRBJ1-5|.|TRBV2|.
CASREPRGAGQPQHF
TGTGCCAGCAGAGAACCACGCGGGGCGGGCCAGCCCCAGCATTTT
>TRBJ1-5|TRBD1|TRBV29-1|once
CSVQDRAIDNQPQHF
TGCAGCGTTCAGGACAGGGCGATCGACAATCAGCCCCAGCATTTT
>TRBJ2-2|.|TRBV9|once
CASSALGGPPRGELFF
TGTGCCAGCAGCGCCCTAGGAGGGCCTCCAAGGGGGGAGCTGTTTTTT
>TRBJ1-3|TRBD1|TRBV10-3|.
CAIHRGPGNTIYF
TGTGCCATCCACAGGGGGCCTGGAAACACCATATATTTT
>TRBJ1-2|.|TRBV18|.
CASSPPGGNYGYTF
TGTGCCAGCTCACCCCCAGGAGGCAACTATGGCTACACCTTC
>TRBJ1-1|.|TRBV19|.
CASSMTGTQNTEAFF
TGTGCCAGTAGTATGACCGGGACACAGAACACTGAAGCTTTCTTT
>TRBJ1-2|.|TRBV5-5|few
CASSLSSRSSQSRGYTF
TGTGCCAGCAGCTTGTCATCCCGAAGTAGCCAAAGCCGGGGCTACACCTTC
>TRBJ1-3|TRBD1|TRBV5-1|.
CASHLTGVPSLSGNTIYF
TGCGCCAGCCACCTAACAGGGGTTCCCTCTCTCTCTGGAAACACCATATATTTT
>TRBJ2-2|TRBD2|TRBV18|.
CASSPRAGGSGELFF
TGTGCCAGCTCACCTCGAGCGGGGGGCTCCGGGGAGCTGTTTTTT
>TRBJ1-3|.|TRBV5-6|.
CASSLARREWAHTIYF
TGTGCCAGCAGCTTGGCCCGGAGGGAATGGGCGCACACCATATATTTT
>TRBJ2-7|.|TRBV10-1|.
CASSQGTTKGEQYF
TGCGCCAGCAGTCAGGGGACAACGAAGGGCGAGCAGTACTTC
>TRBJ2-7|TRBD1|TRBV30|.
CAWRGQDGARGSYEQYF
TGTGCCTGGAGGGGACAGGACGGGGCCCGGGGATCCTACGAGCAGTACTTC
>TRBJ2-1|TRBD1|TRBV24-1|.
CATSDSRTGGSYNEQFF
TGTGCCACCAGTGATTCGAGGACAGGGGGCTCCTACAATGAGCAGTTCTTC
>TRBJ1-5|.|TRBV6-2/TRBV6-3|.
CASSLQVNSNQPQHF
TGTGCCAGCAGTTTACAGGTGAATAGCAATCAGCCCCAGCATTTT
>TRBJ2-3|TRBD1|TRBV19|.
CASSTSGGPSTDTQYF
TGTGCCAGTAGTACCTCAGGGGGCCCCAGCACAGATACGCAGTATTTT
>TRBJ1-1|.|TRBV12-2|.
CASRLASYDSDNTEAFF
TGTGCAAGTCGCTTAGCTTCATATGACTCAGACAACACTGAAGCTTTCTTT
>TRBJ1-4|.|TRBV7-3|.
CASSPGGQVKKLFF
TGTGCCAGCAGCCCCGGGGGTCAGGTGAAAAAACTGTTTTTT
>TRBJ1-1|.|TRBV12-3/TRBV12-4|.
CASSSPGRTEAFF
TGTGCCAGCAGTTCCCCAGGGAGGACTGAAGCTTTCTTT
>TRBJ2-3|.|TRBV2|.
CATGGRVGTDTQYF
TGTGCCACCGGGGGAAGGGTGGGCACAGATACGCAGTATTTT